This TCR beta chain stems from a study of T cells in Graves' hyperthyroidism and ophthalmopathy. This clonotype was detected ten times or more. The CDR3 extends over 14 amino acids. The junction had 8 bases not matched to a gene; V was cut back by 4 bases and J by 2 bases. Germline CDR1 reads DFQATT; CDR2 reads SNEGSKA (reference sequence). RNA transcripts provided the source from which TCR beta CDR3 regions were amplified. The TCR CDR3 was amplified in a first-round RT-PCR using the HTBI primer set. TCRdb called the multiplex PCR reads again in MiXCR, with one record for every CDR3 protein. Of 400,000 or so distinct CDR3 sequences listed, about 14% are singletons.

The sample consisted of blood. This receptor was obtained from a man in his forties or fifties with Graves' ophthalmopathy. This chain joins TRBV20-1 and TRBJ2-7; 7 nucleotides line up with TRBD1. The CDR3 reads CSATPTGRTYEQYF. The CDR3 region has the DNA TGCAGTGCTACCCCGACAGGGAGAACCTACGAGCAGTACTTC.